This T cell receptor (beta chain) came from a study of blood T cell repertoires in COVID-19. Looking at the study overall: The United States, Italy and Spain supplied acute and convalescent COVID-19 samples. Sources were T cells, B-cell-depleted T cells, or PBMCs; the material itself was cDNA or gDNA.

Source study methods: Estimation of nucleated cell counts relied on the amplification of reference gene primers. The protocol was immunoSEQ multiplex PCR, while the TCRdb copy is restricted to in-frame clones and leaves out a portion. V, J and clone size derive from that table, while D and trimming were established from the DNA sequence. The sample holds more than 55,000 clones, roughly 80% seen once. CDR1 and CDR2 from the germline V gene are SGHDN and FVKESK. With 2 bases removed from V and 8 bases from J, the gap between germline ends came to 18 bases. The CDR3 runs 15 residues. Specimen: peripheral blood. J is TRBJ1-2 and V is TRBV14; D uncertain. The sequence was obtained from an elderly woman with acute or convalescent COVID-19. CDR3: CASSQRRDGLRGYTF. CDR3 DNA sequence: TGTGCCAGCAGCCAAAGGCGCGATGGACTCAGGGGCTACACCTTC.